This T cell receptor beta chain was observed in a study of blood T cell repertoires in COVID-19. Here immunoSEQ multiplex PCR was the method, and the copy in TCRdb shows in-frame clones only, minus some. The sample contains under 300,000 clones, roughly 86% of which appear only once. Only one count was recorded for this clone. Germline values: CDR1 SGHTA, CDR2 FQGNSA. Trimming cost V 4 bases and J 0 bases, with 5 bases left between them. The CDR3 is 13 amino acids. The clonotype was recovered from a woman younger than 45 who had recovered from COVID-19. The chain employs TRBV7-2 and TRBJ2-3, with unresolved D. Sequencing used PBMCs or T cells enriched from blood (not recorded which). Here the CDR3 DNA reads TGTGCCAGCAGCTGGGCTAGCACAGATACGCAGTATTTT. Translating gives CASSWASTDTQYF.